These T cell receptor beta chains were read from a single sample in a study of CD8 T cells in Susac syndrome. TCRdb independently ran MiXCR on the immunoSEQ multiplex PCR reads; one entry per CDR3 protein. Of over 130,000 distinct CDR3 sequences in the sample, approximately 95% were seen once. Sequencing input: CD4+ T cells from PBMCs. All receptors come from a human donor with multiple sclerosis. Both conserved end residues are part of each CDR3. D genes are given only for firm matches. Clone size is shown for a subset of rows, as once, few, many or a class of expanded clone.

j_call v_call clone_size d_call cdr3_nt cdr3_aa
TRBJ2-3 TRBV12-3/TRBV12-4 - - TGTGCCAGCAGTCACGGACTAAACACAGATACGCAGTATTTT CASSHGLNTDTQYF
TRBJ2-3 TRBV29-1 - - TGCAGCGGGGAAGAACGGGGCACAGATACGCAGTATTTT CSGEERGTDTQYF
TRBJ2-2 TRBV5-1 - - TGCGCCAGCAGCTTGAGCTCGGCGGGAAGTGGCGGTCTAGGTACCGGGGAGCTGTTTTTT CASSLSSAGSGGLGTGELFF
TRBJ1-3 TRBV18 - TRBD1 TGTGCCAGCTCACCATTCGGGACAGGTGCTATCTCTGGAAACACCATATATTTT CASSPFGTGAISGNTIYF
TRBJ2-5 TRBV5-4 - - TGTGCCAGCAGCTTATGGCGGGGAAAAGAGACCCAGTACTTC CASSLWRGKETQYF
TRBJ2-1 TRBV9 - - TGTGCCAGCAGCGTAAGATCGGACGAGTACAATGAGCAGTTCTTC CASSVRSDEYNEQFF
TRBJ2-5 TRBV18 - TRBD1 TGTGCCAGCTCACTCGGGACAGGCCACCAAGAGACCCAGTACTTC CASSLGTGHQETQYF
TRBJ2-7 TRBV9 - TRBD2 TGTGCCAGCAGCTTCGGACTAGCGGGGGGATCACGTTCCTACGAGCAGTACTTC CASSFGLAGGSRSYEQYF
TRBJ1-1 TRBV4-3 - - TGCGCCAGCAGCCCGGGGCCGGGACTGAGGAACACTGAAGCTTTCTTT CASSPGPGLRNTEAFF
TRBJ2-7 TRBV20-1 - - TGCAGTGCGAGGAAGGGGAAGATCGACGAGCAGTACTTC CSARKGKIDEQYF
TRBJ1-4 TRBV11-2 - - TGTGCCAGCAGCTTGGACGAAAAACTGTTTTTT CASSLDEKLFF
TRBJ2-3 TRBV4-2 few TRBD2 TGTGCCAGCAGTCCGACTAGCGGGACAGATACGCAGTATTTT CASSPTSGTDTQYF
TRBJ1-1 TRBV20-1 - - TGCAGTGCTAGCAAGGGGTTCCTTGAAGCTTTCTTT CSASKGFLEAFF
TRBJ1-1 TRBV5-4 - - TGTGCCACGGCAGGGGCTCCAAACACTGAAGCTTTCTTT CATAGAPNTEAFF
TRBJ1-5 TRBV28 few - TGTGCCAGCAGGGTGGGCAATCAGCCCCAGCATTTT CASRVGNQPQHF
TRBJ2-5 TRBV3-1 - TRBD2 TGTGCCAGCAGCCGTGGAAGTAGCGGGAGGGGGCAAGAGACCCAGTACTTC CASSRGSSGRGQETQYF
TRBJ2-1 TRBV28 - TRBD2 TGTGCCAGCAGTTCAGGGACTAGCGGGAGCTCCTACAATGAGCAGTTCTTC CASSSGTSGSSYNEQFF
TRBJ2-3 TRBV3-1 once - TGTGCCAGCAGCCATCGTAGCAGGACGACGCAGTATTTT CASSHRSRTTQYF
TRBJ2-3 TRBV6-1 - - TGTGCCAGCAGTGACAGGGGTGAGGGCACAGATACGCAGTATTTT CASSDRGEGTDTQYF
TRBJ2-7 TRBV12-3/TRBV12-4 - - TGTGCCAGCAGTTTCGGTCGAACCTACGAGCAGTACTTC CASSFGRTYEQYF
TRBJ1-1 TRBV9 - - TGTGCCAGCAGCGTCCATTCAGGGGACACTGAAGCTTTCTTT CASSVHSGDTEAFF
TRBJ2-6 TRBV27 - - TGTGCCAGCAGTGATCTGTTGCGCCGCTCTGGGGCCAACGTCCTGACTTTC CASSDLLRRSGANVLTF
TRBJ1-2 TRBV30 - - TGTGCCTGGAGTGTCGGTAGTGGCTACACCTTC CAWSVGSGYTF
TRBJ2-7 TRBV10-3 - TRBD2 TGTGCCATCAGTGAGTCCGGGACTAGCGGATCCTACGAGCAGTACTTC CAISESGTSGSYEQYF
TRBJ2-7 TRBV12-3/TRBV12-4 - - TGTGCCAGCAGCGCCGGGACATTGAGCTCCTACGAGCAGTACTTC CASSAGTLSSYEQYF
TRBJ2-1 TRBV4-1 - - TGCGCCAGCAGCCAAGTTCGGGGCGGGTTGAACAATGAGCAGTTCTTC CASSQVRGGLNNEQFF
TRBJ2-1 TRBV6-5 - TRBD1 TGTGCCAGCAGTTACCTACTGCCGGGACAGGGGACCCATGAGCAGTTCTTC CASSYLLPGQGTHEQFF
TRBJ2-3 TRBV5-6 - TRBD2 TGTGCCAGCAGCTTGGTGGTGACTAGCGTAGGATGGGCGGATACGCAGTATTTT CASSLVVTSVGWADTQYF
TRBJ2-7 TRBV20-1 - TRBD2 TGCAGTGCTAGACCCCAGCGGGGGCTTTACGAGCAGTACTTC CSARPQRGLYEQYF
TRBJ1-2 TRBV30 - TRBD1 TGTGCCTCCGACAGGGGCTATGGCTACACCTTC CASDRGYGYTF
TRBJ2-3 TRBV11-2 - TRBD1 TGTGCCAGCAGCTTGGACAGGTTCTCTAGCACAGATACGCAGTATTTT CASSLDRFSSTDTQYF
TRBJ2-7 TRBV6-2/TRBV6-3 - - TGTGCCAGCAGTTCTTCAGGGCCATCCTACGAGCAGTACTTC CASSSSGPSYEQYF
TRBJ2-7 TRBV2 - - TGTGCCAGCAGTGCAGACAGATCAGAGTACTTC CASSADRSEYF
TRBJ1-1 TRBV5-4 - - TGTGCCAGCAGCTCTCGGACGGGCCCGGCGGGTACTGAAGCTTTCTTT CASSSRTGPAGTEAFF
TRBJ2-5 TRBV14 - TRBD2 TGTGCCAGCAGCCAGTCAGCGGGGGGAAAAGGGACCCAGTACTTC CASSQSAGGKGTQYF
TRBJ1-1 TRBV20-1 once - TGCAGTGCTAGTTCGACCATACGTTCGAGGGGCACTGAAGCTTTCTTT CSASSTIRSRGTEAFF
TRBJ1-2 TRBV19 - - TGTGCCAGCAGTGAGGGGGGAGTCGTCTATGGCTACACCTTC CASSEGGVVYGYTF
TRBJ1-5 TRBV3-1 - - TGTGCCAGCAGCCAAGATTATCATCGGCCCCAGCATTTT CASSQDYHRPQHF
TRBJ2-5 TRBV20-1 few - TGCAGTGCCAGAACGGGGAGGGAGACCCAGTACTTC CSARTGRETQYF
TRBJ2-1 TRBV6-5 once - TGTGCCAGCAGTTACGGTCGGGCGTACAATGAGCAGTTCTTC CASSYGRAYNEQFF
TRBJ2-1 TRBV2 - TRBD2 TGTGCCACCAGGACTAGCGGAGACAATGAGCAGTTCTTC CATRTSGDNEQFF
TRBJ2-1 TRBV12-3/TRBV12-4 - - TGTGCCAGCAGTTTTGAATGGGGCAAAACGTCAGAGTTCTTC CASSFEWGKTSEFF
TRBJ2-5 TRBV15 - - TGTGCCACCAGCAGAGATAGAAGTACCCAGTACTTC CATSRDRSTQYF
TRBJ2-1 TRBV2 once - TGTGCCAGCAGGGAGGTCTTTCGGGGATCCAATGAGCAGTTCTTC CASREVFRGSNEQFF
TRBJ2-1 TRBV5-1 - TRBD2 TGCGCCAGCAGATTAGCGGGGAACTACAATGAGCAGTTCTTC CASRLAGNYNEQFF
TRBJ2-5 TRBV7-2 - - TGTGCCAGCAGCTTAGACTTACTAGCCCTCGAGACCCAGTACTTC CASSLDLLALETQYF
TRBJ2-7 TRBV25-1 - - TGTGCCAGCAGTGAATTAGGTACAAGAAACTCCTACGAGCAGTACTTC CASSELGTRNSYEQYF
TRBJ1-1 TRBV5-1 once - TGCGCCAGCAGCTTGCGCGCTGCCGATGGGAACACTGAAGCTTTCTTT CASSLRAADGNTEAFF
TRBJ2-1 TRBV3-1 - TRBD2 TGTGCCAGCAGCCCCGGACTAGCGGGGGCCAGCAATGAGCAGTTCTTC CASSPGLAGASNEQFF
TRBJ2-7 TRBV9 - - TGTGCCAGCAGCGTAGCCAGTTCTGTTACCTACGAGCAGTACTTC CASSVASSVTYEQYF